This T cell receptor beta chain appears in the sequencing data of a study of blood T cell repertoires in COVID-19. V gave up 3 bases and J gave up 0 bases, with 8 bases separating them. The CDR3 spans 13 residues. Germline CDR1 reads DFQATT; CDR2 reads SNEGSKA (reference sequence). Here immunoSEQ multiplex PCR was the method, and the copy in TCRdb shows in-frame clones only, minus some. The sample shows about 210,000 clones, around 91% of them seen only once. Sequencing used peripheral blood. V and J are TRBV20-1 and TRBJ2-5, with TRBD2 as a possible D gene (5 bases). This TCR was recovered from a woman between 35 and 50 years old with acute or convalescent COVID-19. DNA of the CDR3: TGCAGTGCTAGTGCCGGGAACCAAGAGACCCAGTACTTC. Translating gives CSASAGNQETQYF.